The T cell receptor beta chain under discussion was sequenced for a study of breast tumors, draining lymph nodes, adjacent tissues (dated by TCRdb to 2016 to 2018). Regarding the research as a whole: Breast cancer patients provided tumor, adjacent nontumor tissue and axillary lymph nodes, and the study compared the TCR beta repertoires across these three sources. The study was designed to assess the relationships and possible T-cell exchange between tumor, surrounding tissue and draining lymph node repertoires in human breast cancer. Summary of the overall study and its limitations: Tumor and nontumor tissue repertoires were found to be significantly more similar in luminal-like than in basal-like breast cancer. The study presented the conclusion that tumor T cells originate in lymph nodes as consistent with a hypothesis, not as something directly demonstrated. Tumor T-cell repertoires showed less diversity than lymph node repertoires and more diversity than nontumor tissue repertoires, and tumor T-cell repertoires showed preferential V and J gene usage. The data were considered consistent with most tumor T cells being derived from the lymph node and subsequently expanding within tumor tissue.

Lymph node samples were obtained from the axillary draining lymph nodes of breast cancer patients. This clonotype was detected many times. What this receptor recognizes is not known. No base qualities exist here, and no much larger clone lies one base off it. Instrument used: Illumina HiSeq 2000. TCR beta chain libraries were generated through multiplex PCR amplification. High-throughput sequencing was used to analyze the amplified TCR beta chain products. Clones were called with MiXCR by TCRdb after fastp trimmed the public reads at Q25, and only in-frame beta chains were retained. Each record represents a unique CDR3 protein, reported with the most common genes and DNA among its rows. This sample holds some 120,000 distinct CDR3 sequences; less than 20% were observed only once. Jointly, the top ten make up roughly 3.5% of the sample. Compared with germline, V lacks 3 bases and J lacks 6 bases; bases without a gene match: 9. The CDR3 measures 14 amino acids from cysteine to phenylalanine. Just CDR3 DNA is preserved here, 42 bases in frame from base 1. The germline V gene (reference sequence) specifies DFQATT as CDR1 and SNEGSKA as CDR2.

The sequencing sample was made of axillary lymph node tissue. The TCR comes from a female donor with breast cancer. Some clones in this sample may be carry-over from other donors' samples. This sequence uses TRBV20-1 and TRBJ2-7, and TRBD1 matches 9 of the central bases. CDR3 protein: CSARTGTGITEQYF. Here is the DNA: TGCAGTGCTAGGACCGGGACAGGGATAACCGAGCAGTACTTC.